One and the same sample provided the 27 T cell receptor beta chains below, sequenced in a study of cytomegalovirus exposure and HLA in healthy donors. Primers for the PCR totalled 60 Vbeta and 13 Jbeta. Measured with immunoSEQ multiplex PCR; TCRdb has only the in-frame clones, and not every one. The sample yields under 200,000 clones, about 81% seen once. The sample comprised PBMCs. Receptor source: a girl aged 2 to 9 in good health and CMV-seropositive.

The rearrangement joins TRBV15 to TRBJ2-1, with TRBD1 matching 7 bases. Per the germline V gene, CDR1 is LNHNV and CDR2 is YYDKDF (reference sequence). J gave up 10 bases and V 1 base, and 7 bases lay outside the gene matches. CDR3 size: 14 residues. CDR3 sequence: CATSRAKDRNEQFF. CDR3 DNA sequence: TGTGCCACCAGCAGAGCAAAGGACAGGAACGAGCAGTTCTTC.

This CDR3 is CASSELARELGEQFF. CDR3 bases: TGTGCCAGCAGTGAATTGGCGCGGGAGTTAGGGGAGCAGTTCTTC. The chain combines TRBV6-1 with TRBJ2-1; 7 bases map to TRBD2. V shed 2 bases and J 10 bases; nucleotides not matched to a gene: 11. This CDR3 region has 15 residues. Germline lookup yields CDR1 MNHNS and CDR2 SASEGT.

The chain carries TRBV28 and TRBJ1-1; a weak D match, TRBD1 (5 bases). Germline-derived CDR1 and CDR2 are MDHEN and SYDVKM. Trimming left V 8 bases short and J 5 bases short, with 18 bases between. This CDR3 is 14 amino acids long. The CDR3 spells CASLPGGDRTEAFF. CDR3 DNA: TGTGCCAGCCTGCCGGGGGGTGATCGGACTGAAGCTTTCTTT.

The rearrangement joins TRBV27 to TRBJ1-5; D uncertain. V lost 9 bases, J lost 5 bases, and 5 bases lay in between. Germline values: CDR1 MNHEY, CDR2 SMNVEV (reference sequence). The length of the CDR3 is 10 residues. The CDR3 reads CASLYQPQHF. The CDR3, as DNA: TGTGCCAGTTTATATCAGCCCCAGCATTTT.

The chain has TRBV29-1 and TRBJ1-2, with TRBD1 identical over 9 bases. Germline V gene data show CDR1 as SQVTM and CDR2 as ANQGSEA. CDR3 length: 14 amino acids. J lost 7 bases, V lost 5 bases, and 11 bases had no gene match. In nucleotides, the CDR3 is TGCAGCGTTTCGTTCCGGGACAGGGTCAGTGGCTACACCTTC. Protein product: CSVSFRDRVSGYTF.

This clone was counted a single time. For the CDR3, the DNA is TGTGCCTCGGGGGAGCTAGATACGCAGTATTTT. Protein: CASGELDTQYF. J is TRBJ2-3 and V is TRBV30; D possibly corresponds to TRBD2 (6 bases). Germline CDR1 and CDR2: GTSNPN and SVGIG (reference sequence). This CDR3 is 11 amino acids long. Trimming took off 7 bases at V and 5 bases at J, with 10 bases between the two ends.

This clone was observed a single time. This chain joins TRBV7-2 and TRBJ2-5; D is undetermined. V dropped 2 bases and J dropped 5 bases, with 6 bases sitting between them. The CDR3 loop spans 12 amino acids. Germline V lookup: CDR1 SGHTA, CDR2 FQGNSA. CDR3 residues: CASSLLSETQYF. CDR3 coding DNA: TGTGCCAGCAGCTTATTATCGGAGACCCAGTACTTC.

The J gene is TRBJ2-1, the V gene TRBV25-1, with D possibly TRBD1 on 6 matching bases. V was pared by 4 bases and J by 0 bases, with 16 bases between. The CDR3 totals 17 residues. Germline-derived CDR1 and CDR2 are MGHDK and SYGVNS. As DNA, the CDR3 is TGTGCCAGCAGTGGGATCCCCCCACAGGGCTCCTACAATGAGCAGTTCTTC. Amino acids: CASSGIPPQGSYNEQFF.

V gene TRBV30 combines with J gene TRBJ1-2; TRBD1 is a possible D gene (5 bases). CDR1 is GTSNPN and CDR2 is SVGIG in the germline V gene (reference sequence). Trimming stripped 5 bases from V and 4 bases from J, with 11 bases between. This CDR3 has 12 amino acids. The CDR3: CAWQTAGYGYTF. The CDR3 nucleotides read TGTGCCTGGCAGACAGCAGGCTATGGCTACACCTTC.

CDR3 in DNA: TGTGCCAGTAGCAGGACTAGCGGGGCCCTCCTCGAGCAGTACTTC. Translating gives CASSRTSGALLEQYF. The chain employs TRBV19 and TRBJ2-7; 12 bases are a match to TRBD2. V trimming: 6 bases; J trimming: 6 bases; junction bases outside the gene matches: 9. The CDR3 is 15 amino acids. Germline CDR1 reads LNHDA; CDR2 reads SQIVND (reference sequence).

The genes are TRBV27 and TRBJ1-4; no definite D call. Germline CDR1 reads MNHEY; CDR2 reads SMNVEV (reference sequence). The CDR3 totals 16 residues. V lost 0 bases and J 8 bases, leaving 16 bases between the germline ends. As DNA, the CDR3 is TGTGCCAGCAGTTTATCGGGAGCTGGGGTCAGCGAAAAACTGTTTTTT. Translated, it gives CASSLSGAGVSEKLFF.

The rearrangement links TRBV29-1 to TRBJ2-2; D possibly corresponds to TRBD2 (5 bases). The germline V gene encodes CDR1 SQVTM and CDR2 ANQGSEA. V was cut by 0 bases and J by 1 base, with 12 bases left in between. This CDR3 has 16 amino acids. CDR3 bases: TGCAGCGTTGAAGATCGGTTCGGGGAGAACACCGGGGAGCTGTTTTTT. Its protein is CSVEDRFGENTGELFF.

The rearrangement uses TRBV5-6 and TRBJ2-3, with D tentatively TRBD2 (5 bases). Per germline, CDR1 SGHDT and CDR2 YYEEEE. Deletions cut 4 bases from V and 5 bases from J, with 11 bases between. This CDR3 is 13 amino acids long. The CDR3 DNA reads TGTGCCAGCAGCCTAGGACTTATAGATACGCAGTATTTT. It encodes CASSLGLIDTQYF.

This chain uses TRBV6-1 with TRBJ2-7, with a weak D call TRBD2 (6 bases). CDR3 length: 15 amino acids. Germline V lookup: CDR1 MNHNS, CDR2 SASEGT. Trimming took off 8 bases at V and 5 bases at J, with 22 bases between the two ends. The CDR3 bases are TGTGCCAGCCGACAGATGCTAGCGAGGGTACACGAGCAGTACTTC. Residues: CASRQMLARVHEQYF.

V is TRBV30 and J is TRBJ1-1; D ambiguous. Deletions cut 4 bases from V and 4 bases from J, with 7 bases between. The CDR3 consists of 11 residues. Per germline, CDR1 GTSNPN and CDR2 SVGIG (reference sequence). CDR3 bases: TGTGCCTGGAAAACGAGCACTGAAGCTTTCTTT. It yields the protein CAWKTSTEAFF. The full variable domain, with the rest looked up from reference TRBV30 and TRBJ1-1, is SQTIHQWPATLVQPVGSPLSLECTVEGTSNPNLYWYRQAAGRGLQLLFYSVGIGQISSEVPQNLSASRPQDRQFILSSKKLLLSDSGFYLCAWKTSTEAFFGQGTRLTVV.

This clone was recorded once. The rearrangement links TRBV30 to TRBJ2-1; 9 bases line up with TRBD2. The CDR3 covers 18 residues. Germline CDR1 and CDR2: GTSNPN and SVGIG (reference sequence). V was clipped by 4 bases and J by 1 base; unmatched bases: 14. This CDR3 is CAWTGLSSGRVSYNEQFF. In DNA form, the CDR3 reads TGTGCCTGGACTGGGCTGAGTAGCGGGAGAGTGTCCTACAATGAGCAGTTCTTC.

This clone was detected only once. The rearrangement links TRBV7-3 to TRBJ2-5; TRBD2 aligns across 11 bases. Trimming took 3 bases from V and 1 from J; bases not matched to a gene: 7. Per germline, CDR1 SGHTA and CDR2 FQGTGA. This CDR3 has 17 residues. The CDR3 sequence: CASSFGTSGPSQETQYF. The CDR3 DNA sequence: TGTGCCAGCAGCTTTGGGACTAGCGGTCCCTCCCAAGAGACCCAGTACTTC.

The rearrangement joins TRBV19 to TRBJ2-7; D is possibly TRBD2 (5 bases). Germline V CDR1 and CDR2: LNHDA, SQIVND (reference sequence). V was clipped by 6 bases and J by 2 bases, with 17 bases between them. The CDR3 consists of 15 residues. The DNA of the CDR3 is TGTGCCAGTAGCCCGGGGTTTGGCTTAACCTACGAGCAGTACTTC. Its translation is CASSPGFGLTYEQYF.

The chain employs TRBV29-1 and TRBJ1-5; the D is unclear. Trimming stripped 5 bases from V and 3 bases from J, with 11 bases between. Germline CDR1 SQVTM, CDR2 ANQGSEA. The CDR3 length is 13 residues. This CDR3 reads CSVRRSDNQPQHF. As DNA, the CDR3 is TGCAGCGTTAGGAGGAGCGACAATCAGCCCCAGCATTTT.

V is TRBV4-1 and J is TRBJ1-2; 8 nucleotides match TRBD1. Unmatched junction bases numbered 12, after V lost 1 base and J lost 8 bases. CDR1 is MGHRA and CDR2 is YSYEKL in the germline V gene. The CDR3 runs 16 residues. The CDR3 coding sequence is TGCGCCAGCAGCCAAGGTTCCGGACAGGGCGGAGGCGGCTACACCTTC. Its translation is CASSQGSGQGGGGYTF.

This clone has only a few counts. The J gene is TRBJ2-7, the V gene TRBV27; D gene unclear. Germline CDR1 and CDR2: MNHEY and SMNVEV (reference sequence). CDR3 length equals 16 residues. Between the trimmed V and J ends, which lost 3 bases and 1 base, there was a span of 16 bases. This CDR3 reads CASSLRSSSLSYEQYF. The CDR3 nucleotides read TGTGCCAGCAGTTTGAGGTCCAGTTCACTATCCTACGAGCAGTACTTC.

V gene TRBV5-1 combines with J gene TRBJ1-2, with D maybe TRBD1 (6 bases). The germline V gene encodes CDR1 SGHRS and CDR2 YFSETQ. The CDR3 extends over 14 amino acids. V shed 2 bases and J shed 4 bases, with 12 bases lying between them. The CDR3: CASSLTDRTYGYTF. The CDR3 nucleotides read TGCGCCAGCAGCTTAACTGACAGGACCTATGGCTACACCTTC.

The genes are TRBV7-8 and TRBJ1-5; 9 bases align to TRBD1. The CDR3 covers 15 residues. CDR1 and CDR2 (germline): SGHVS, FQNEAQ. After removal of 5 bases from V and 1 base from J, the junction contained 3 bases not matched to a gene. The CDR3 coding sequence is TGTGCCAGCAGCGAGGGACAGGGAAGCAATCAGCCCCAGCATTTT. Residues: CASSEGQGSNQPQHF.

This clone was seen only once. The gene calls are TRBV29-1 and TRBJ1-2; D unresolved. The V gene lost 4 bases and the J gene lost 8 bases, with 8 bases spanning the gap. Germline V gives CDR1 SQVTM, CDR2 ANQGSEA. The CDR3 is 10 amino acids. CDR3 sequence: CSVGTYGYTF. The CDR3 bases are TGCAGCGTTGGGACTTACGGCTACACCTTC.

J is TRBJ1-6 and V is TRBV30; D might be TRBD1 (5 bases). This CDR3 contains 19 residues. Germline lookup yields CDR1 GTSNPN and CDR2 SVGIG (reference sequence). V lost 1 base, J lost 10 bases, and 29 bases lay in between. CDR3 DNA sequence: TGTGCCTGGAGTGCGCTTGGGGCAGAGCAGGGTGGATTCAACTCACCCCTCCACTTT. Translation gives CAWSALGAEQGGFNSPLHF. The whole variable domain, filled in from reference TRBV30 and TRBJ1-6, reads SQTIHQWPATLVQPVGSPLSLECTVEGTSNPNLYWYRQAAGRGLQLLFYSVGIGQISSEVPQNLSASRPQDRQFILSSKKLLLSDSGFYLCAWSALGAEQGGFNSPLHFGNGTRLTVT.

The chain joins TRBV4-1 to TRBJ1-2, with D possibly being TRBD1 (5 bases). V lost 1 base to trimming and J lost 1 base, with 10 bases between them. The CDR3 sequence is 15 residues long. Germline CDR1 reads MGHRA; CDR2 reads YSYEKL. The CDR3 protein is CASSQGRGLNYGYTF. The CDR3 DNA follows: TGCGCCAGCAGCCAAGGAAGGGGACTTAACTATGGCTACACCTTC.

Of note for this clone: The sample has other DNA sequences that encode this CDR3 too. The rearrangement joins TRBV6-4 to TRBJ2-2, with a possible D match to TRBD2 (5 bases). There are 13 residues in the CDR3. V lost 2 bases, J lost 5 bases, and 6 bases lay in between. Per germline, CDR1 MRHNA and CDR2 SNTAGT. As DNA, the CDR3 is TGTGCCAGCAGTGACCGGGGAACCGGGGAGCTGTTTTTT. Translation: CASSDRGTGELFF.